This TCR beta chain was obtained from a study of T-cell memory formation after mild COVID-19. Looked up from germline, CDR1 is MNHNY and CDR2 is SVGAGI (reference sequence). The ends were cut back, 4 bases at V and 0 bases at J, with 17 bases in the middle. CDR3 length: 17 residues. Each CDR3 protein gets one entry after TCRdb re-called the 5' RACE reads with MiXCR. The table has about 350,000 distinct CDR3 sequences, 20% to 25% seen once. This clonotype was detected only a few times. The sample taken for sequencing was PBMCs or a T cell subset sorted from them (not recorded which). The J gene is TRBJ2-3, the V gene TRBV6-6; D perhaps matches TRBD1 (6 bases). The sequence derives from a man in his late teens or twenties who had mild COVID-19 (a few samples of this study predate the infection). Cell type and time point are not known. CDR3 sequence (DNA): TGTGCCAGCAGTTCTAGGGGGTTATCCCCTAGCACAGATACGCAGTATTTT. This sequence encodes CASSSRGLSPSTDTQYF.